One and the same sample provided the 11 T cell receptor beta chains below, sequenced in a study of shared clonotypes between healthy human individuals. Profiled with immunoSEQ multiplex PCR; TCRdb holds only in-frame clones, not every one. The data hold roughly 490,000 clones, with around 80% observed a single time. The sequenced material came from PBMCs. The origin of the receptors is a woman aged 40 to 50 in good health. Some clones in this sample may be carry-over from other donors' samples.

The chain uses TRBV28 and TRBJ2-5; D tentatively reads TRBD1 or TRBD2 (5 bases each). The CDR3 length is 13 residues. Trimming removed 5 bases at V and 3 bases at J, with 10 bases between. Germline V CDR1 and CDR2: MDHEN, SYDVKM. The CDR3 here is CASSPRDEETQYF. CDR3 DNA: TGTGCCAGCAGTCCCCGGGACGAAGAGACCCAGTACTTC.

In regard to this clone: Other DNA sequences in the same sample also yield this CDR3. This CDR3 reads CASSPSTSGKAYEQYF. Written as DNA, the CDR3 is TGTGCCAGCTCGCCCTCGACTAGCGGGAAAGCCTACGAGCAGTACTTC. V gene TRBV18 combines with J gene TRBJ2-7, with 11 bases aligning to TRBD2. The V gene's germline CDR1 is KGHSH and CDR2 LQKENI. The ends lost 6 bases at V and 2 bases at J; junction bases unmatched: 9. CDR3 size: 16 residues.

This sequence joins TRBV11-2 and TRBJ2-1, with D possibly being TRBD2 (6 bases). From germline, CDR1 is SGHAT and CDR2 FQNNGV. This CDR3 has 15 residues. The V and J ends lost 8 bases and 4 bases respectively, with 18 bases between them. The CDR3 DNA reads as TGTGCCAGCCGCCCCTTTCGCGGGACGTACAATGAGCAGTTCTTC. This sequence encodes CASRPFRGTYNEQFF.

The gene calls are TRBV15 and TRBJ2-7, with 7 bases that match TRBD1. The CDR3 runs to 14 residues. V was clipped by 5 bases and J by 2 bases; unmatched bases: 6. Germline V lookup: CDR1 LNHNV, CDR2 YYDKDF (reference sequence). CDR3: CATSSGTVPYEQYF. DNA of the CDR3: TGTGCCACCAGCTCCGGGACAGTGCCCTACGAGCAGTACTTC.

The V call is TRBV28, the J call TRBJ1-2; D perhaps matches TRBD1 (5 bases). V lost 5 bases, J lost 8 bases, and 15 bases lay in between. CDR3 length equals 13 residues. From germline, CDR1 is MDHEN and CDR2 SYDVKM. The DNA for the CDR3 is TGTGCCAGCAGTCCCCAGGGTGGGAGGGGCTACACCTTC. This encodes CASSPQGGRGYTF.

The chain uses TRBV2 and TRBJ2-3, with D perhaps matching TRBD1 (6 bases). The V and J ends lost 5 bases and 2 bases respectively, with 20 bases between them. The CDR3 extends over 17 amino acids. Per the germline V gene, CDR1 is SNHLY and CDR2 is FYNNEI. DNA of the CDR3: TGTGCCAGCAGTATCCACCCACAGGGCCCCCTCACAGATACGCAGTATTTT. This codes for CASSIHPQGPLTDTQYF.

This chain joins TRBV7-6 and TRBJ2-7, with 7 nucleotides matching TRBD2. Unmatched junction bases numbered 10, after V lost 5 bases and J lost 3 bases. Germline assignment: CDR1 SGHVS and CDR2 FNYEAQ. This CDR3 has 15 residues. The CDR3 protein is CASSPRGAGIYEQYF. CDR3 DNA sequence: TGTGCCAGCAGCCCCCGCGGAGCGGGGATCTACGAGCAGTACTTC.

J is TRBJ2-7 and V is TRBV7-2, with TRBD1 as a possible D gene (5 bases). Deletions cut 5 bases from V and 2 bases from J, with 13 bases between. In germline, CDR1 is SGHTA, CDR2 FQGNSA. This CDR3 spans 14 amino acids. CDR3 residues: CASSPRQFPYEQYF. As DNA, the CDR3 is TGTGCCAGCAGCCCTCGACAGTTTCCCTACGAGCAGTACTTC.

This rearrangement joins TRBV13 to TRBJ1-1, with D hard to call. The ends were cut back, 4 bases at V and 8 bases at J, with 8 bases in the middle. CDR1 is PRHDT and CDR2 is FYEKMQ in the germline V gene (reference sequence). This CDR3 region has 11 residues. In DNA, the CDR3 is TGTGCCAGCAGCTCGAGGTCGGAAGCTTTCTTT. Amino acids: CASSSRSEAFF.

Regarding this clone: A much larger clone lies one base from this, so it may be a read error. Other DNA variants within this sample encode the same CDR3. The rearrangement joins TRBV29-1 to TRBJ1-1, with TRBD1 matching 10 bases. The CDR3 has 14 residues. Germline CDR1 SQVTM, CDR2 ANQGSEA. The CDR3 nucleotides are TGCAGCGTGCAAAGCCGACAGGGGGCCACTGAGGCTTTCTTT. Translated, it gives CSVQSRQGATEAFF.

The chain uses TRBV11-1 and TRBJ2-1; D tentatively fits TRBD1 or TRBD2 (5 bases each). V shed 5 bases and J shed 7 bases, with 18 bases lying between them. This CDR3 is 15 amino acids long. Germline-derived CDR1 and CDR2 are SGHAT and FQDESV (reference sequence). The CDR3 nucleotides are TGTGCCAGCAGCCACCTAGAGGGGCTGAGGAATGAGCAGTTCTTC. This encodes CASSHLEGLRNEQFF.